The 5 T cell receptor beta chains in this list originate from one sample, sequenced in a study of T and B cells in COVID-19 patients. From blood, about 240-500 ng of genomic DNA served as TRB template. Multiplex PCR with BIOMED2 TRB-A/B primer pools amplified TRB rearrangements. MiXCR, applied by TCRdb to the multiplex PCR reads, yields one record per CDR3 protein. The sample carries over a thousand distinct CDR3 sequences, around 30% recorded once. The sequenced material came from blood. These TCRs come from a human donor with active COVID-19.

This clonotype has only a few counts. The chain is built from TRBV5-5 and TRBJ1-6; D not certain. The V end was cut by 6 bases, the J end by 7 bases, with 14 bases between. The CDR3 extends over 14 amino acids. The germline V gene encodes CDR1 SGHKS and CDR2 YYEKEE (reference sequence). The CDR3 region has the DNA TGTGCCAGCACCGACGGGGTTGGAAATTCACCCCTCCACTTT. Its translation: CASTDGVGNSPLHF.

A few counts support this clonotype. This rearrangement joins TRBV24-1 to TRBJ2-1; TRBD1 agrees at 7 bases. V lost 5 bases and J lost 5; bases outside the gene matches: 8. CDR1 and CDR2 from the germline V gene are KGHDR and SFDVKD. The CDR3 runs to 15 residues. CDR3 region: CATSGQTGTHNEQFF. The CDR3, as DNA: TGTGCCACCAGTGGCCAGACAGGGACCCACAATGAGCAGTTCTTC.

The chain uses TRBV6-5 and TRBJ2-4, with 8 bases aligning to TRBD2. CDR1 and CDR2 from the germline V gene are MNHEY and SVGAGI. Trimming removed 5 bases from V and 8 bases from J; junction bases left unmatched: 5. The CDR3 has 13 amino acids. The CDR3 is CASSPGGAHIQYF. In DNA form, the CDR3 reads TGTGCCAGCAGTCCGGGGGGGGCCCACATTCAGTACTTC.

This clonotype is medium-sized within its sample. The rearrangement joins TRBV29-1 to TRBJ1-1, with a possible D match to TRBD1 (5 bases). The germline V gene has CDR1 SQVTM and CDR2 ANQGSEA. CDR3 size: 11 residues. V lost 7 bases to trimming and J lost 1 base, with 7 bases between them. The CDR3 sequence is CSGGQNTEAFF. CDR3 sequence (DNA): TGCAGCGGCGGACAGAACACTGAAGCTTTCTTT.

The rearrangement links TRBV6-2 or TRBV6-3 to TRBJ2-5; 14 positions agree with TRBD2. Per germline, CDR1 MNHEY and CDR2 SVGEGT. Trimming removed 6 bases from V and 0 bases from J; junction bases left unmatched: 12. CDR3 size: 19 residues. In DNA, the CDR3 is TGTGCCAGCAGATCGGGACTAGCGGGAGAACAGGGGTACCAAGAGACCCAGTACTTC. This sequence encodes CASRSGLAGEQGYQETQYF.